This TCR beta chain was identified in a study of CD8 T cells in ankylosing spondylitis. Study-wide points: Those disease-linked clones were CD8+; they were also relatively rare in peripheral blood. What appeared characteristic of ankylosing spondylitis blood was a TCR beta motif of several highly homologous variants.

Trimming cost V 0 bases and J 3 bases, with 9 bases left between them. This CDR3 has 14 amino acids. Germline lookup yields CDR1 LNHNV and CDR2 YYDKDF (reference sequence). This clonotype was recorded at least ten times. Its specificity is unknown. TCRdb itself ran the 5' RACE reads through MiXCR, one entry per CDR3 protein. This repertoire shows fewer than 550,000 distinct CDR3 sequences, about 5% found once; its top ten account for around 3.5%. The chain couples TRBV15 to TRBJ2-7; D is perhaps TRBD2 (5 bases). Sequenced input: blood, either unsorted or a sorted T cell fraction (not recorded which). The TCR comes from a male donor with ankylosing spondylitis. The CDR3 region has the DNA TGTGCCACCAGCAGAGAAATTGAGGGCTACGAGCAGTACTTC. Encoded protein: CATSREIEGYEQYF.